The 3 T cell receptor beta chains reported below all come from one sample, sequenced in a study of blood T cell repertoires in COVID-19. Only in-frame clones appear in the TCRdb table, and some are missing; sequencing was by immunoSEQ multiplex PCR. The repertoire holds some 390,000 clones, with about 91% as singletons. The sequencing input was peripheral blood. These receptors were obtained from a woman in her thirties or forties with COVID-19, enrolled during active disease.

The V call is TRBV7-2, the J call TRBJ2-7; 12 bases align to TRBD2. The ends lost 1 base at V and 2 bases at J; junction bases unmatched: 3. There are 16 residues in the CDR3. Germline assignment: CDR1 SGHTA and CDR2 FQGNSA. CDR3 DNA sequence: TGTGCCAGCAGCTTAGTACGACTAGCGGGGGCCTACGAGCAGTACTTC. Translating it yields CASSLVRLAGAYEQYF.

The gene calls are TRBV7-3 and TRBJ1-1, with D possibly matching TRBD1 (6 bases). CDR1 SGHTA and CDR2 FQGTGA come from the germline V gene. The CDR3 is 17 amino acids. V was trimmed by 2 bases and J by 4 bases, leaving 20 bases between them. In DNA, the CDR3 is TGTGCCAGCAGCTTATGGCGACGGGCAGGGGATCCCACTGAAGCTTTCTTT. Amino acids: CASSLWRRAGDPTEAFF.

This rearrangement joins TRBV10-1 to TRBJ1-1, with 7 bases aligning to TRBD1. CDR3 length equals 15 residues. Germline loops: CDR1 WNHNN, CDR2 SYGVQD (reference sequence). With V trimmed by 11 bases and J by 5 bases, 17 bases remained unmatched. CDR3 loop: CAGPPHRGIETEAFF. The CDR3 bases are TGCGCCGGACCCCCCCACAGGGGAATTGAGACTGAAGCTTTCTTT.